Shown below are 27 T cell receptor beta chains from a single sample sequenced in a study of blood T cell repertoires in COVID-19. This table comes from immunoSEQ multiplex PCR, and its TCRdb copy is limited to in-frame clones, with some not included. This sample yields 150,000 to 250,000 clones, of which 70% to 85% are seen a single time; 6.9% belongs to the top ten. The source material was peripheral blood. These receptors all come from a human donor with acute or convalescent COVID-19. The donor label of this sample is uncertain.

This chain uses TRBV28 with TRBJ1-5; 10 bases are a match to TRBD1. The CDR3 totals 16 residues. Germline trimming cut 2 bases from V and 2 bases from J; bases unmatched to any gene: 3. Germline assignment: CDR1 MDHEN and CDR2 SYDVKM. CDR3 sequence reads: CASSLQTGGGNQPQHF. CDR3 nucleotides: TGTGCCAGCAGTTTACAGACAGGGGGCGGCAATCAGCCCCAGCATTTT.

The V gene is TRBV10-3, the J gene TRBJ1-6, with 7 bases matching TRBD1. Germline V gene data show CDR1 as ENHRY and CDR2 as SYGVKD. Trimming took 2 bases from V and 5 from J; bases not matched to a gene: 3. The CDR3 length is 15 residues. For the CDR3, the DNA is TGTGCCATCAGTGAGGTCGGACAGGATAATTCACCCCTCCACTTT. Encoded protein: CAISEVGQDNSPLHF.

This sequence joins TRBV12-3 or TRBV12-4 and TRBJ2-3; D may be TRBD2 (5 bases). The CDR3 spans 13 residues. The ends were cut back, 5 bases at V and 6 bases at J, with 12 bases in the middle. CDR3 DNA: TGTGCCAGCAGTCTGGACCAGCGGGATACGCAGTATTTT. Amino acids: CASSLDQRDTQYF.

A few counts support this clone. Other DNA sequences within the sample encode an identical CDR3. CDR3 amino acids: CASSLGLAQHNEQFF. The CDR3 DNA reads as TGTGCCAGCAGCTTAGGACTAGCGCAACACAATGAGCAGTTCTTC. V and J are TRBV7-2 and TRBJ2-1, with 8 bases lining up with TRBD2. Germline values: CDR1 SGHTA, CDR2 FQGNSA. V lost 1 base and J lost 5; bases outside the gene matches: 4. This CDR3 spans 15 amino acids. The entire variable domain, with the rest obtained from reference TRBV7-2 and TRBJ2-1, is as follows: GAGVSQSPSNKVTEKGKDVELRCDPISGHTALYWYRQSLGQGLEFLIYFQGNSAPDKSGLPSDRFSAERTGGSVSTLTIQRTQQEDSAVYLCASSLGLAQHNEQFFGPGTRLTVL.

In its sample, this clone was seen once. The rearrangement uses TRBV6-5 and TRBJ1-1, with a tentative D call TRBD1 (6 bases). CDR1 MNHEY and CDR2 SVGAGI come from the germline V gene. The germline V and J ends were trimmed by 5 bases and 11 bases, with 15 bases remaining between them. The CDR3 has 12 residues. CDR3 in DNA: TGTGCCAGCAGTAAGACAGGATCTTGGGCTTTCTTT. Translating gives CASSKTGSWAFF.

The chain links TRBV11-3 to TRBJ1-1; D uncertain. Deletions cut 5 bases from V and 2 bases from J, with 9 bases between. Germline lookup yields CDR1 SGHNT and CDR2 YENEEA. The CDR3 is made up of 13 amino acids. CDR3 nucleotides: TGTGCCAGCAGCGCACATACCAACACTGAAGCTTTCTTT. It specifies CASSAHTNTEAFF.

The chain has TRBV5-1 and TRBJ1-1; perhaps TRBD1 as D (5 bases). Germline CDR1 and CDR2: SGHRS and YFSETQ. The CDR3 has 14 residues. Deletions cut 0 bases from V and 1 base from J, with 7 bases between. This CDR3 is CASSLAQGNTEAFF. The DNA of the CDR3 is TGCGCCAGCAGCTTGGCTCAGGGGAACACTGAAGCTTTCTTT.

The rearrangement uses TRBV11-2 and TRBJ2-3; TRBD2 matches at 7 bases. The length of the CDR3 is 15 residues. V lost 8 bases to trimming and J lost 4 bases; unmatched junction nucleotides: 12. In germline, CDR1 is SGHAT, CDR2 FQNNGV. The CDR3 spells CASVPWGGSADTQYF. The DNA for the CDR3 is TGTGCCAGCGTCCCGTGGGGCGGGAGCGCAGATACGCAGTATTTT.

The chain carries TRBV19 and TRBJ1-5, with a possible D match to TRBD1 (5 bases). The length of the CDR3 is 15 residues. V lost 7 bases to trimming and J lost 4 bases, with 17 bases between them. Germline loops: CDR1 LNHDA, CDR2 SQIVND (reference sequence). The CDR3 DNA reads TGTGCCAGTAACCCCAATGGGGCGCGAAATCAGCCCCAGCATTTT. Amino acid sequence: CASNPNGARNQPQHF.

The chain joins TRBV7-2 to TRBJ2-2; possible D gene TRBD2, 5 bases. Germline V gives CDR1 SGHTA, CDR2 FQGNSA. The V end was cut by 6 bases, the J end by 7 bases, with 15 bases between. The CDR3 sequence is 14 residues long. The CDR3 reads CASSQQDGIGELFF. The CDR3 DNA is TGTGCCAGCAGTCAGCAGGACGGGATCGGGGAGCTGTTTTTT.

This rearrangement joins TRBV19 to TRBJ2-3; 7 bases are shared with TRBD2. V shed 4 bases and J 1 base; nucleotides not matched to a gene: 2. In germline, CDR1 is LNHDA, CDR2 SQIVND (reference sequence). This CDR3 has 14 amino acids. Here the CDR3 DNA reads TGTGCCAGTAGTACCAGCGGGGGCACAGATACGCAGTATTTT. Its translation: CASSTSGGTDTQYF.

The chain combines TRBV5-4 with TRBJ2-1, with 7 positions matching TRBD2. Germline V CDR1 and CDR2: SGHNT, YYREEE (reference sequence). There are 15 residues in the CDR3. The trim removed 3 bases at V and 6 bases at J, leaving 9 bases unmatched. The CDR3 reads CASSSPSAGPNEQFF. The CDR3 DNA sequence: TGTGCCAGCAGCTCCCCGTCAGCGGGACCCAATGAGCAGTTCTTC.

The rearrangement joins TRBV3-1 (or the pseudogene TRBV3-2) to TRBJ1-1, with D possibly being TRBD1 (5 bases). Looked up from germline, CDR1 is LGHDT and CDR2 is YNNKEL (reference sequence). V was shortened by 1 base and J by 11 bases, with 11 bases between the two germline ends. The CDR3 contains 12 residues. The CDR3 protein is CASSQVVGTAFF. CDR3 sequence (DNA): TGTGCCAGCAGCCAAGTCGTCGGGACTGCTTTCTTT.

This clone appeared a few times. This sequence joins TRBV27 and TRBJ1-1; tentative D call: TRBD1 (6 bases). The CDR3 is made up of 13 amino acids. V shed 5 bases and J shed 1 base, with 8 bases lying between them. CDR1 is MNHEY and CDR2 is SMNVEV in the germline V gene (reference sequence). DNA for the CDR3: TGTGCCAGCAGTGCGGACAGGAACACTGAAGCTTTCTTT. Its protein is CASSADRNTEAFF.

The CDR3 region is CASRGTGGPGYTF. The DNA for the CDR3 is TGTGCCAGCAGGGGGACAGGGGGCCCTGGCTACACCTTC. The chain uses TRBV27 and TRBJ1-2; 12 nucleotides line up with TRBD1. J lost 7 bases, V lost 6 bases, and 3 bases had no gene match. The CDR3 totals 13 residues. CDR1 and CDR2 (germline): MNHEY, SMNVEV (reference sequence).

This clone is a singleton in its sample. The genes are TRBV5-6 and TRBJ2-7; a possible D gene is TRBD2 (6 bases). V lost 0 bases and J 6 bases, leaving 16 bases between the germline ends. CDR1 is SGHDT, CDR2 YYEEEE, per germline. This CDR3 region has 15 residues. CDR3 in amino acids: CASSLEVPGGVEQYF. The CDR3 DNA follows: TGTGCCAGCAGCTTGGAGGTCCCCGGAGGGGTCGAGCAGTACTTC.

V is TRBV3-1 (or the pseudogene TRBV3-2) and J is TRBJ1-2, with D perhaps matching TRBD1 (6 bases). The CDR3 covers 15 residues. Per the germline V gene, CDR1 is LGHDT and CDR2 is YNNKEL (reference sequence). Trimming removed 0 bases from V and 8 bases from J, with 16 bases in between. The DNA for the CDR3 is TGTGCCAGCAGCCAAGATCTAAACAGGGTGGCGGGCTACACCTTC. This encodes CASSQDLNRVAGYTF.

The V call is TRBV11-1, the J call TRBJ2-7; 8 nucleotides match TRBD2. The CDR3 is made up of 14 amino acids. Germline V lookup: CDR1 SGHAT, CDR2 FQDESV (reference sequence). Trimming took 3 bases from V and 4 from J; bases not matched to a gene: 5. CDR3 nucleotide sequence: TGTGCCAGCAGCTTGGGACTAGGTCGGTACGAGCAGTACTTC. Its translation: CASSLGLGRYEQYF.

The CDR3 sequence: CSVDGGTEQYF. CDR3 nucleotide sequence: TGCAGCGTTGATGGAGGGACGGAGCAGTACTTC. The rearrangement links TRBV29-1 to TRBJ2-7, with D tentatively TRBD2 (6 bases). The ends were cut back, 3 bases at V and 7 bases at J, with 10 bases in the middle. Germline lookup yields CDR1 SQVTM and CDR2 ANQGSEA. The CDR3 covers 11 residues.

The DNA for the CDR3 is TGTGCCAGCAGCCCCGGGATCACAGATACGCAGTATTTT. Its translation: CASSPGITDTQYF. The chain recombines TRBV7-7 with TRBJ2-3; a possible D gene is TRBD2 (5 bases). The germline CDR1 and CDR2 sequences are SSHAT and FNYEAQ (reference sequence). Deletions cut 5 bases from V and 2 bases from J, with 8 bases between. This CDR3 comprises 13 residues.

The chain carries TRBV11-2 and TRBJ2-7, with 10 bases aligning to TRBD2. The CDR3 is 14 residues long. V lost 5 bases to trimming and J lost 5 bases; unmatched junction nucleotides: 6. Germline values: CDR1 SGHAT, CDR2 FQNNGV. In DNA, the CDR3 is TGTGCCAGCAGCCCAAATAGCGGGAGGAACGAGCAGTACTTC. Protein sequence: CASSPNSGRNEQYF.

The V gene is TRBV3-1 (or the pseudogene TRBV3-2), the J gene TRBJ1-2; 9 bases align to TRBD1. Germline V gene sequence: CDR1 LGHDT, CDR2 YNNKEL (reference sequence). CDR3 length: 17 amino acids. V lost 1 base, J lost 5 bases, and 11 bases stayed unmatched. CDR3: CASSQVIGTGLGYGYTF. The CDR3 nucleotides read TGTGCCAGCAGCCAAGTAATAGGGACAGGGCTGGGGTATGGCTACACCTTC.

J is TRBJ1-1 and V is TRBV5-5, with D possibly TRBD1 on 5 matching bases. V lost 2 bases to trimming and J lost 0 bases, with 11 bases between them. The CDR3 sequence is 15 residues long. CDR1 and CDR2 from the germline V gene are SGHKS and YYEKEE (reference sequence). The CDR3 bases are TGTGCCAGCAGCTTTGGTGGGGCAATGAACACTGAAGCTTTCTTT. Protein product: CASSFGGAMNTEAFF.

The J gene is TRBJ1-1, the V gene TRBV7-9; D is perhaps TRBD1 (6 bases). Germline assignment: CDR1 SEHNR and CDR2 FQNEAQ (reference sequence). The CDR3 consists of 14 residues. V shed 5 bases and J shed 4 bases, with 14 bases lying between them. The CDR3 loop is CASSPTGSRTEAFF. CDR3 in DNA: TGTGCCAGCAGCCCCACAGGGAGTCGCACTGAAGCTTTCTTT.

This chain uses TRBV19 with TRBJ2-7; TRBD1 matches 7 bases. Germline V CDR1 and CDR2: LNHDA, SQIVND (reference sequence). The J segment lost 7 bases and the V segment lost 1 base, leaving 7 bases of the junction unmatched. This CDR3 has 14 amino acids. For the CDR3, the DNA is TGTGCCAGTAGTATAGGAAACAGGGGAGTGGAGCAGTACTTC. It specifies CASSIGNRGVEQYF.

The V and J genes are TRBV14 and TRBJ1-1; D might be TRBD1 (5 bases). Trimming stripped 10 bases from V and 5 bases from J, with 17 bases between. Germline V gene lookup returns CDR1 SGHDN and CDR2 FVKESK. The CDR3 is made up of 13 amino acids. The CDR3 DNA sequence: TGTGCCACCTCCGCGCAGGGAAAGACTGAAGCTTTCTTT. This codes for CATSAQGKTEAFF.

The CDR3 sequence is CASSSMGHYNEQFF. The DNA for the CDR3 is TGTGCCAGCAGCTCCATGGGACACTACAATGAGCAGTTCTTC. The rearrangement links TRBV11-3 to TRBJ2-1; possible D gene TRBD1, 6 bases. CDR3 length: 14 amino acids. The V gene lost 4 bases and the J gene lost 3 bases, with 10 bases spanning the gap. Looked up from germline, CDR1 is SGHNT and CDR2 is YENEEA. Complete variable domain (other parts from reference TRBV11-3 and TRBJ2-1): EAGVVQSPRYKIIEKKQPVAFWCNPISGHNTLYWYLQNLGQGPELLIRYENEEAVDDSQLPKDRFSAERLKGVDSTLKIQPAELGDSAVYLCASSSMGHYNEQFFGPGTRLTVL.